A selection of T cell receptor beta chains follows, all from one sample in a study of T cell repertoires in cytomegalovirus infection. These receptors' targets are unknown. TCRdb analysed the reads with MiXCR anew, one entry per CDR3 protein. The sample comprises hundreds of thousands of distinct CDR3 sequences, roughly 34% of which are singletons, and roughly a sixth rests with the top ten. This material consisted of cultured PBMCs, taken from culture after CMV antigen stimulation. The source of these receptors is a human donor in good health (CMV status not recorded). Some clones in this sample may be carry-over from other donors' samples. Each CDR3 is given with its conserved first and last residue. A D gene is named only where the DNA matches it firmly. For some rows the clone size is stated as once, few or many, or as a class when expanded; others skip it.

V	J	D	size	DNA	CDR3
TRBV6-5	TRBJ2-1	-	-	TGTGCCAGCACCCCCTGGGGAGGGGGAGGGTATGAGCAGTTCTTC	CASTPWGGGGYEQFF
TRBV12-5	TRBJ2-1	TRBD2	-	TGTGCTAGTGGTTTAGCCCTGGGCGGGGGAAACAATGAGCAGTTCTTC	CASGLALGGGNNEQFF
TRBV20-1	TRBJ2-1	-	-	TGCAGTGCTCCCCCCCCGACAGGCCACAATGAGCAGTTCTTC	CSAPPPTGHNEQFF
TRBV25-1	TRBJ1-1	TRBD1	-	TGTGCCAGCAGTGACATAAGACAGGGGAGGACTGAAGCTTTCTTT	CASSDIRQGRTEAFF
TRBV30	TRBJ2-5	-	-	TGTGCCTGGAGTGTAGAACCCAAAGAGACCCAGTACTTC	CAWSVEPKETQYF
TRBV4-3	TRBJ2-2	TRBD2	many	TGCGCCAGCAGCCAAGGGGCGACTAGCGGACTCACCGGGGAGCTGTTTTTT	CASSQGATSGLTGELFF
TRBV7-9	TRBJ1-3	-	-	TGTGCCAGCAGCCCCCGGAGGGACTCTGGAAACACCATATATTTT	CASSPRRDSGNTIYF
TRBV7-8	TRBJ1-2	-	few	TGTGCCAGCAGCCCTAAGGACGGGAACTATGGCTACACCTTC	CASSPKDGNYGYTF
TRBV20-1	TRBJ2-5	TRBD1	-	TGCAGTGCTCTCCATTCAGGGGGAGAGTTGACCCAGTACTTC	CSALHSGGELTQYF
TRBV20-1	TRBJ2-5	-	-	TGCAGTGCTACCGATCAGGGGCAAGAGACCCAGTACTTC	CSATDQGQETQYF